A single sample is the source of the 25 T cell receptor beta chains below, sequenced in a study of shared clonotypes between healthy human individuals. TCRdb's copy holds only in-frame clones and misses some; the assay was immunoSEQ multiplex PCR. The sample consists of roughly 2.5 million clones, approximately 94% of them appearing once. The specimen was naive CD4+ T cells sorted from blood. The subset was: CD45RA+ positively selected. The receptors derive from a man younger than 35 in good health.

This chain joins TRBV5-1 and TRBJ2-3, with TRBD2 matching 11 bases. Germline V CDR1 and CDR2: SGHRS, YFSETQ. J lost 1 base, V lost 0 bases, and 1 base had no gene match. CDR3 size: 16 residues. In DNA form, the CDR3 reads TGCGCCAGCAGCTTGGTAGCGGGAGGGCGCACAGATACGCAGTATTTT. Residues: CASSLVAGGRTDTQYF.

The count of this clone is one. This rearrangement joins TRBV7-2 to TRBJ2-7, with TRBD2 identical over 8 bases. CDR1 is SGHTA, CDR2 FQGNSA, per germline. V trimming: 2 bases; J trimming: 3 bases; junction bases outside the gene matches: 3. The CDR3 spans 14 residues. CDR3 in DNA: TGTGCCAGCAGCTTAAGCAGCGGGAGCTACGAGCAGTACTTC. Translated, it gives CASSLSSGSYEQYF.

The J gene is TRBJ2-3, the V gene TRBV5-1; D may be TRBD2 (6 bases). This CDR3 spans 16 amino acids. V gave up 4 bases and J gave up 3 bases, with 18 bases separating them. Germline lookup yields CDR1 SGHRS and CDR2 YFSETQ. In nucleotides, the CDR3 is TGCGCCAGCAGCCCCGCCCGGGACTCGCGGACAGATACGCAGTATTTT. This gives the protein CASSPARDSRTDTQYF.

V usage is TRBV7-8 and J usage is TRBJ2-1; 9 nucleotides agree with TRBD1. This CDR3 contains 17 residues. Germline lookup yields CDR1 SGHVS and CDR2 FQNEAQ. With V trimmed by 4 bases and J by 7 bases, 14 bases remained unmatched. This chain's CDR3 is CASSSTGLRDRGNEQFF. The CDR3, as DNA: TGTGCCAGCAGCTCAACGGGACTTCGCGACAGGGGGAATGAGCAGTTCTTC.

This clone was found once. The chain employs TRBV6-5 and TRBJ2-3, with D hard to call. The germline V gene has CDR1 MNHEY and CDR2 SVGAGI. There are 16 residues in the CDR3. Trimming took 0 bases from V and 0 from J, leaving 10 bases between them. The CDR3 spells CASSYSQSTSTDTQYF. DNA for the CDR3: TGTGCCAGCAGTTACTCGCAGAGTACAAGCACAGATACGCAGTATTTT.

Remarks on this clone: This CDR3 is also generated by other DNA sequences in the sample. The chain's CDR3 is CASSPGTGGNQPQHF. DNA of the CDR3: TGTGCCAGCAGCCCTGGGACAGGAGGCAATCAGCCCCAGCATTTT. This chain uses TRBV5-4 with TRBJ1-5; 8 positions match TRBD1. V shed 4 bases, J shed 2 bases, and the junction held 5 bases outside the gene matches. The CDR3 runs 15 residues. The V gene's germline CDR1 is SGHNT and CDR2 YYREEE (reference sequence). Full variable domain (outside the CDR3, taken from reference TRBV5-4 and TRBJ1-5): ETGVTQSPTHLIKTRGQQVTLRCSSQSGHNTVSWYQQALGQGPQFIFQYYREEENGRGNFPPRFSGLQFPNYSSELNVNALELDDSALYLCASSPGTGGNQPQHFGDGTRLSIL.

This clone was counted only a few times. This chain joins TRBV14 and TRBJ1-1; 10 positions agree with TRBD1. Trimming cost V 5 bases and J 12 bases; bases outside gene matches: 9. The CDR3 has 13 amino acids. From germline, CDR1 is SGHDN and CDR2 FVKESK. The DNA of the CDR3 is TGTGCCAGCAGCATTATTGGGACAGGGGAGCCTTTCTTT. This gives the protein CASSIIGTGEPFF.

Of note for this clone: Other DNA sequences in the same sample also yield this CDR3. The chain joins TRBV5-4 to TRBJ2-7; D uncertain. The CDR3 runs to 13 residues. Germline lookup yields CDR1 SGHNT and CDR2 YYREEE (reference sequence). Deletions cut 0 bases from V and 2 bases from J, with 6 bases between. For the CDR3, the DNA is TGTGCCAGCAGCTTGGGAAGGGCCTACGAGCAGTACTTC. Residues: CASSLGRAYEQYF. Using reference TRBV5-4 and TRBJ2-7 for the parts outside the CDR3, the full variable domain is ETGVTQSPTHLIKTRGQQVTLRCSSQSGHNTVSWYQQALGQGPQFIFQYYREEENGRGNFPPRFSGLQFPNYSSELNVNALELDDSALYLCASSLGRAYEQYFGPGTRLTVT.

With regard to this clone: Relative to the germline gene, one junction end is altered; a read error may explain this. This rearrangement joins TRBV5-1 to TRBJ1-1; perhaps TRBD1 as D (5 bases). Germline V gene lookup returns CDR1 SGHRS and CDR2 YFSETQ. The CDR3 has 14 residues. CDR3 in DNA: TGCGCCAGCAGGTTGGAAACGGGGGGCACTGAAGCTTTCTTT. Its translation is CASRLETGGTEAFF.

The rearrangement links TRBV18 to TRBJ2-7; the match to TRBD1 covers 9 bases. Germline-derived CDR1 and CDR2 are KGHSH and LQKENI. The CDR3 is 15 amino acids. V lost 3 bases and J lost 2; bases outside the gene matches: 5. The chain's CDR3 is CASSPQTGGAYEQYF. CDR3 in DNA: TGTGCCAGCTCACCTCAGACAGGGGGGGCCTACGAGCAGTACTTC.

V usage is TRBV6-1 and J usage is TRBJ2-3; tentatively, D is TRBD1 or TRBD2 (6 bases each). Between the trimmed V and J ends, which lost 8 bases and 4 bases, there was a span of 13 bases. The germline V gene has CDR1 MNHNS and CDR2 SASEGT. The CDR3 covers 13 residues. DNA of the CDR3: TGTGCCAGCCGACAGAGGGGGGCAGATACGCAGTATTTT. It codes for CASRQRGADTQYF.

J is TRBJ2-7 and V is TRBV7-2; 10 bases fit TRBD2. V gave up 1 base and J gave up 6 bases; unmatched junction bases: 6. The germline V gene encodes CDR1 SGHTA and CDR2 FQGNSA. CDR3 size: 15 residues. CDR3 region: CASSLDPAGGSEQYF. CDR3 nucleotides: TGTGCCAGCAGCTTAGATCCAGCGGGAGGGTCCGAGCAGTACTTC.

The CDR3 is CSAAGTTGYTF. The CDR3 DNA follows: TGCAGTGCTGCCGGGACGACTGGCTACACCTTC. J is TRBJ1-2 and V is TRBV20-1; D may be TRBD1 (5 bases). Germline CDR1 DFQATT, CDR2 SNEGSKA (reference sequence). This CDR3 spans 11 amino acids. Trimming shortened V by 5 bases and J by 7 bases, and 11 bases separated the two germline ends.

This clone was detected a few times. The chain has TRBV15 and TRBJ1-1; no reliable D call. The CDR3 covers 13 residues. CDR1 LNHNV and CDR2 YYDKDF come from the germline V gene (reference sequence). The ends were cut back, 8 bases at V and 1 base at J, with 11 bases in the middle. The CDR3 DNA reads as TGTGCCACCTTCTCGAGGCAGAACACTGAAGCTTTCTTT. As protein: CATFSRQNTEAFF.

This clone was seen more than once but under ten times. Other DNA variants within this sample encode the same CDR3. The V gene is TRBV2, the J gene TRBJ2-1, with D perhaps matching TRBD2 (5 bases). Germline V gene data show CDR1 as SNHLY and CDR2 as FYNNEI. This CDR3 is 14 amino acids long. The germline V and J ends were trimmed by 3 bases and 0 bases, with 6 bases remaining between them. This CDR3 is CASSEGSSYNEQFF. The CDR3 DNA reads as TGTGCCAGCAGTGAGGGGAGCTCCTACAATGAGCAGTTCTTC.

The chain recombines TRBV11-3 with TRBJ2-1; the D is unclear. Per germline, CDR1 SGHNT and CDR2 YENEEA. Trimming removed 5 bases at V and 6 bases at J, with 11 bases between. The CDR3 has 13 residues. CDR3 region: CASSPDASNEQFF. The CDR3 bases are TGTGCCAGCAGCCCCGACGCAAGCAATGAGCAGTTCTTC.

The chain uses TRBV11-3 and TRBJ2-1, with D tentatively TRBD2 (5 bases). Trimming pared 5 bases from V and 9 bases from J, leaving 14 bases between. The CDR3 length is 13 residues. Germline CDR1 is SGHNT and CDR2 is YENEEA. Here the CDR3 reads CASSPGGFFEQFF. DNA of the CDR3: TGTGCCAGCAGCCCGGGCGGGTTTTTTGAGCAGTTCTTC.

DNA for the CDR3: TGTGCCACCAGCACCAGACAGGGGAATAATTCACCCCTCCACTTT. It codes for CATSTRQGNNSPLHF. The chain couples TRBV15 to TRBJ1-6, with 8 bases matching TRBD1. V trimming: 4 bases; J trimming: 5 bases; junction bases outside the gene matches: 4. The CDR3 length is 15 residues. The germline CDR1 and CDR2 sequences are LNHNV and YYDKDF (reference sequence). The entire variable domain, with the rest obtained from reference TRBV15 and TRBJ1-6, is as follows: DAMVIQNPRYQVTQFGKPVTLSCSQTLNHNVMYWYQQKSSQAPKLLFHYYDKDFNNEADTPDNFQSRRPNTSFCFLDIRSPGLGDTAMYLCATSTRQGNNSPLHFGNGTRLTVT.

This chain uses TRBV4-3 with TRBJ2-7; 9 bases align to TRBD1. This CDR3 region has 15 residues. Germline CDR1 is LGHNA and CDR2 is YSLEER. V lost 3 bases and J lost 4; bases outside the gene matches: 7. The chain's CDR3 is CASSQNDRGGYEQYF. The CDR3 bases are TGCGCCAGCAGCCAGAACGACAGGGGGGGGTACGAGCAGTACTTC.

Comment on this clone: Other DNA variants within this sample encode the same CDR3. The gene calls are TRBV5-1 and TRBJ2-5; D may be TRBD2 (5 bases). Germline V gives CDR1 SGHRS, CDR2 YFSETQ. This CDR3 contains 14 residues. V was pared by 1 base and J by 4 bases, with 11 bases between. DNA for the CDR3: TGCGCCAGCAGCTTGTTATCTGGAGGAGAGACCCAGTACTTC. It codes for CASSLLSGGETQYF. The full variable domain, in which reference TRBV5-1 and TRBJ2-5 provide the parts outside the CDR3, is KAGVTQTPRYLIKTRGQQVTLSCSPISGHRSVSWYQQTPGQGLQFLFEYFSETQRNKGNFPGRFSGRQFSNSRSEMNVSTLELGDSALYLCASSLLSGGETQYFGPGTRLLVL.

The chain employs TRBV11-2 and TRBJ2-7; 8 nucleotides line up with TRBD1. The CDR3 runs to 17 residues. V trimming: 1 base; J trimming: 0 bases; junction bases outside the gene matches: 8. The germline V gene has CDR1 SGHAT and CDR2 FQNNGV. The CDR3 coding sequence is TGTGCCAGCAGCTTAGCGGCCAGGGGGCCCAGCTCCTACGAGCAGTACTTC. This gives the protein CASSLAARGPSSYEQYF.

The chain is built from TRBV9 and TRBJ2-7, with a tentative D call TRBD2 (5 bases). Trimming left V 3 bases short and J 6 bases short, with 13 bases between. Germline V CDR1 and CDR2: SGDLS, YYNGEE. The length of the CDR3 is 13 residues. This CDR3 reads CASSAYTRGEQYF. Written as DNA, the CDR3 is TGTGCCAGCAGCGCTTATACTAGAGGCGAGCAGTACTTC. Combining the CDR3 with reference TRBV9 and TRBJ2-7 gives the whole variable domain DSGVTQTPKHLITATGQRVTLRCSPRSGDLSVYWYQQSLDQGLQFLIQYYNGEERAKGNILERFSAQQFPDLHSELNLSSLELGDSALYFCASSAYTRGEQYFGPGTRLTVT.

This chain uses TRBV2 with TRBJ1-5, with D possibly being TRBD1 (6 bases). CDR3 size: 15 residues. Trimming took off 3 bases at V and 6 bases at J, with 15 bases between the two ends. Germline lookup yields CDR1 SNHLY and CDR2 FYNNEI. The CDR3 sequence: CASSDEGGAGQPQHF. CDR3 nucleotides: TGTGCCAGCAGTGATGAGGGGGGGGCCGGTCAGCCCCAGCATTTT.

The genes are TRBV23-1 and TRBJ2-5; TRBD1 aligns across 7 bases. TRBV23-1 is an ORF for which the function is uncertain. The V gene end was trimmed by 7 bases and the J gene end by 2 bases; junction bases not matched to a gene: 10. The CDR3 consists of 15 residues. CDR3 coding DNA: TGCGCCAGCACAAGCAAACCGGGACAGCAAGAGACCCAGTACTTC. This encodes CASTSKPGQQETQYF.

The chain combines TRBV5-1 with TRBJ2-7; TRBD1 matches at 7 bases. CDR1 is SGHRS and CDR2 is YFSETQ in the germline V gene. V lost 1 base and J lost 6; bases outside the gene matches: 7. The CDR3 spans 14 residues. CDR3 loop: CASSLWDSSSEQYF. Here the CDR3 DNA reads TGCGCCAGCAGCTTGTGGGACAGTTCGAGCGAGCAGTACTTC.